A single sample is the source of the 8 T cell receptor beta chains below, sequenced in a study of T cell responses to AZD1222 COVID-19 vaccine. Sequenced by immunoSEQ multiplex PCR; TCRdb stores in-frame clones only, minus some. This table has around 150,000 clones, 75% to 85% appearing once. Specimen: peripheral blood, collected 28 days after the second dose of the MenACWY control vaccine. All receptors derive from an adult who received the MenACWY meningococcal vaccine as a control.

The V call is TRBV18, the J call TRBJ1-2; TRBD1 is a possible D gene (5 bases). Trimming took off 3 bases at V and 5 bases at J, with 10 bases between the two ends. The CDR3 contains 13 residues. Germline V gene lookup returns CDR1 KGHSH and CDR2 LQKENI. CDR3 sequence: CASSPATEYGYTF. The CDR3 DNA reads TGTGCCAGCTCACCTGCGACAGAATATGGCTACACCTTC.

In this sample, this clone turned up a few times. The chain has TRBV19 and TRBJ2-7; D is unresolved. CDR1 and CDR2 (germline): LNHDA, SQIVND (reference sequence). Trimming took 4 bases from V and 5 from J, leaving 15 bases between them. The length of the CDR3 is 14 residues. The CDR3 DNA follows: TGTGCCAGTAGTACCGGGTTGGTTCTGCACGAGCAGTACTTC. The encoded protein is CASSTGLVLHEQYF.

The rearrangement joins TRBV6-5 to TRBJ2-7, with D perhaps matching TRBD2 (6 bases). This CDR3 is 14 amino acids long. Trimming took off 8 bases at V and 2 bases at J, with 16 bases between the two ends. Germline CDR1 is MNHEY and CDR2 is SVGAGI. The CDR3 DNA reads TGTGCCAGCGGTAACGGGGGTCTTACCTACGAGCAGTACGTC. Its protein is CASGNGGLTYEQYV.

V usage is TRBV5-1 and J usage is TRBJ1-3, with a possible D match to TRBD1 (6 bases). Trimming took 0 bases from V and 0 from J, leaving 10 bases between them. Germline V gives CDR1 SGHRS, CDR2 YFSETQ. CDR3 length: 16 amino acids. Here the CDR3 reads CASSLGIQGSGNTIYF. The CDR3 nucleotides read TGCGCCAGCAGCTTGGGGATACAGGGCTCTGGAAACACCATATATTTT.

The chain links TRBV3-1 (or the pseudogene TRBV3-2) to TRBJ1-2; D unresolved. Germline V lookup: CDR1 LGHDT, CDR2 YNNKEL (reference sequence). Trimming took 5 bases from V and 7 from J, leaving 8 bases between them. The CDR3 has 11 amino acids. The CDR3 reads CASSKGVGYTF. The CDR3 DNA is TGTGCCAGCAGCAAGGGAGTTGGCTACACCTTC.

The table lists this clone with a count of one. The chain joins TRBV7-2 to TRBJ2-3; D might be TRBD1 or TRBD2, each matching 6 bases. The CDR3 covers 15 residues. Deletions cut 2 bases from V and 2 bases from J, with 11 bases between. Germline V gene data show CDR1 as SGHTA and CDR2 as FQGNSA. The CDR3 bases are TGTGCCAGCAGCTTAATTTCGGGGGCCACAGATACGCAGTATTTT. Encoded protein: CASSLISGATDTQYF.

In DNA form, the CDR3 reads TGTGCCAGCAGCTTAACGGCGGCAGGGAGCTCTGGAAACACCATATATTTT. It yields the protein CASSLTAAGSSGNTIYF. The rearrangement joins TRBV7-2 to TRBJ1-3; maybe TRBD1 (5 bases). This CDR3 comprises 17 residues. With 2 bases removed from V and 0 bases from J, the gap between germline ends came to 14 bases. Germline CDR1 reads SGHTA; CDR2 reads FQGNSA.

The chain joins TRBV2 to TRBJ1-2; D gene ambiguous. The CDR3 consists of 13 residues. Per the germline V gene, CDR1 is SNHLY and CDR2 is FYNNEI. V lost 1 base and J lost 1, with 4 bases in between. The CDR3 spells CASSEEFNYGYTF. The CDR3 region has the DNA TGTGCCAGCAGTGAAGAATTTAACTATGGCTACACCTTC.